This T cell receptor (beta chain) emerged from a study of identical twins. Germline V lookup: CDR1 LGHDT, CDR2 YNNKEL (reference sequence). This CDR3 is 13 amino acids long. General study points: A cross-sectional statistical analysis, not follow-up of the same donors, supported the conclusions.

MiXCR, applied by TCRdb to the 5' RACE reads, yields one record per CDR3 protein. The table includes around 1.7 million distinct CDR3 sequences, less than 35% detected once. In the case of this clonotype: Its antigen is unidentified.

This TCR was sampled from a newborn girl in good health. Specimen: cord blood. V usage is TRBV3-1 and J usage is TRBJ2-5; D is ambiguous. The DNA end lines up better with TRBJ2-7; the J call may be wrong. CDR3 region: CASSQERIGEQYF. The CDR3 nucleotides are TGTGCCAGCAGCCAAGAAAGGATCGGCGAGCAGTACTTC.